The clone carrying this T cell receptor beta chain was seen ten or more times. Its target is unknown. The entry originates in a study of metastatic and nonmetastatic thyroid tumors. Study information: A comparison of repertoires was made across blood and tumor or nodule tissue from malignant and benign thyroid patients. Study-level results: Relative to benign nodules, malignant thyroid tumors were reportedly characterized by significantly elevated TCR beta diversity in blood and tumor.

All patients were treatment-naive before thyroid surgery. Original data processing: Using the CDR3 differences seen across clinicopathological groups, the authors built a distant-metastasis classifier for papillary thyroid cancer, which was meant to discriminate distant-metastatic patients. TCRdb re-clonotyped the PCR reads via MiXCR. For this entry, the V and J calls and clone size follow TCRdb and not the study's own pipeline. The table records tens of thousands of clones, roughly 23% of them present only once. Trimming removed 0 bases from V and 2 bases from J, with 10 bases in between. The CDR3 sequence is 16 residues long. CDR1 is SGHAT, CDR2 FQNNGV, per germline.

Sequencing was carried out using blood. The gene calls are TRBV11-2 and TRBJ2-2, with unresolved D. This receptor was identified in a female donor with papillary thyroid cancer or a benign thyroid nodule (not recorded which). Some clones in this sample may be carry-over from other donors' samples. The CDR3 DNA is TGTGCCAGCAGCTTAGATCGGATGGGAAACACCGGGGAGCTGTTTTTT. Protein: CASSLDRMGNTGELFF.